This is a list of T cell receptor beta chains from one sample in a study of T cell responses to AZD1222 COVID-19 vaccine. Profiling relied on immunoSEQ multiplex PCR, and the TCRdb table lists in-frame clones only, not all of them. Of about 160,000 clones listed, about nine tenths are singletons. The material was peripheral blood, obtained 28 days after the second AZD1222 dose. The receptors here all came from an adult who received the AZD1222 COVID-19 vaccine. The CDR3 runs from the conserved cysteine through the conserved F or W. A D gene is named only where the DNA matches it firmly. Part of the rows lack a size; the others show once, few, many or a class for expanded clones.

cdr3_nt	cdr3_aa	clone_size	v_call	d_call	j_call
TGTGCCAGCAGCCCCGGGGGCAACACTGAAGCTTTCTTT	CASSPGGNTEAFF	-	TRBV27	-	TRBJ1-1
TGCGCCAGCAGTGCTGGACAGGTGAACACTGAAGCTTTCTTT	CASSAGQVNTEAFF	once	TRBV10-1	TRBD1	TRBJ1-1
TGTGCCAGCAGTGAAGCGTTGGGTGCAACTAATGAAAAACTGTTTTTT	CASSEALGATNEKLFF	-	TRBV6-1	-	TRBJ1-4
TGTGCCAGTAGTATCTTAGGATATCAGGAGACCCAGTACTTC	CASSILGYQETQYF	-	TRBV19	-	TRBJ2-5
TGTGCCAGCTCACCACGGGGAAAAAGGACAGCCTCCTCAAGGTCTTATGGCTACACCTTC	CASSPRGKRTASSRSYGYTF	-	TRBV18	-	TRBJ1-2
TGTGCCAGCAGAACCATGGGGGCCCAGGCGTGGAATGAGCAGTTCTTC	CASRTMGAQAWNEQFF	once	TRBV28	-	TRBJ2-1
TGTGCCAGCAGTGAAGTAGGGGGCGGGTCAGGTGGCTACACCTTC	CASSEVGGGSGGYTF	-	TRBV2	TRBD1	TRBJ1-2
TGTGCCAGCAGCTTGGGGACAGGGTACGGTCAGCCCCAGCATTTT	CASSLGTGYGQPQHF	once	TRBV5-5	TRBD1	TRBJ1-5
TGTGCCAGCAGCCCCAGACTGCGTTACGAGCAGTACTTC	CASSPRLRYEQYF	-	TRBV5-6	-	TRBJ2-7
TGTGCCATCAGTACACGACACATACTTGGGGGAGATACGCAGTATTTT	CAISTRHILGGDTQYF	-	TRBV10-3	-	TRBJ2-3
TGTGCCAGCAGCCATGCGACAGGGAGGGGTTCACCCCTCCACTTT	CASSHATGRGSPLHF	-	TRBV7-9	TRBD1	TRBJ1-6
TGCGCCAGCAGTGAGGCTGGAGCGGGACTGGATACGCAGTATTTT	CASSEAGAGLDTQYF	-	TRBV10-1	TRBD2	TRBJ2-3
TGTGCCAGCAGTGGGAGGCTGAACACTGAAGCTTTCTTT	CASSGRLNTEAFF	-	TRBV2	-	TRBJ1-1
TGTGCCAGCAGGGATAGGGGGCAAGGCTACACCTTC	CASRDRGQGYTF	-	TRBV6-5	TRBD1	TRBJ1-2
TGTGCCAGCAGCTTGGAGGTTCGGTCCCTCTCTGGGGCCAACGTCCTGACTTTC	CASSLEVRSLSGANVLTF	-	TRBV5-6	-	TRBJ2-6
TGCGCCAGCAGCTCGGCGCAAGGCCGCCAAGAGACCCAGTACTTC	CASSSAQGRQETQYF	-	TRBV5-1	-	TRBJ2-5
TGTGCCACCAGTGATTCCCGGAGCGGCGACAGGGCAGAGACCCAGTACTTC	CATSDSRSGDRAETQYF	-	TRBV24-1	TRBD1	TRBJ2-5
TGTGCCAGCAGCTTTTACCCCCCGGGTGGTAGTTCACCCCTCCACTTT	CASSFYPPGGSSPLHF	once	TRBV11-3	-	TRBJ1-6
TGTGCCAGCAGTGGAGGGTACAGTCAGCCCCAGCATTTT	CASSGGYSQPQHF	few	TRBV27	-	TRBJ1-5
TGCAGCGTTGATGGGACAGGGGGCCGGTGGGAGACCCAGTACTTC	CSVDGTGGRWETQYF	-	TRBV29-1	TRBD1	TRBJ2-5
TGTGCCAGCAGCCTTACACCCGCCACTGAAGCTTTCTTT	CASSLTPATEAFF	-	TRBV12-3/TRBV12-4	-	TRBJ1-1
TGCGCCAGCAGCCAAGCATTTTATTCGGGTACCACTATGGAGTACTTC	CASSQAFYSGTTMEYF	-	TRBV4-1	-	TRBJ2-7
TGTGCCAGCAGCCAATGGTCAGGGAACACTGAAGCTTTCTTT	CASSQWSGNTEAFF	-	TRBV16	-	TRBJ1-1
TGTGCCAGCGGACTTTTGAACACCGGGGAGCTGTTTTTT	CASGLLNTGELFF	once	TRBV7-8	-	TRBJ2-2
TGTGCCAGCAGACTAAACGGGATGGCTTTCTTT	CASRLNGMAFF	-	TRBV6-5	-	TRBJ1-1
TGTGCCAGTAAATCAGAGGGGGGTCCTGTCTTT	CASKSEGGPVF	-	TRBV19	-	TRBJ1-1
TGTGCCAGCAGCTCTAGCGTAGGACCCTACAATGAGCAGTTCTTC	CASSSSVGPYNEQFF	-	TRBV11-2	-	TRBJ2-1
TGTGCCAGCAGTCCCCGCAGCGGTGGTGAAAAACTGTTTTTT	CASSPRSGGEKLFF	-	TRBV27	-	TRBJ1-4
TGTGCCAGCAGCTCACTAGCGGGAGTTTTCACCGGGGAGCTGTTTTTT	CASSSLAGVFTGELFF	-	TRBV7-2	TRBD2	TRBJ2-2
TGTGCCAGTACCGATGCCAGGAACAATCAGCCCCAGCATTTT	CASTDARNNQPQHF	-	TRBV19	-	TRBJ1-5
TGTGCCAGCAGCCTGACAGGGTCTAATGAAAAACTGTTTTTT	CASSLTGSNEKLFF	-	TRBV5-4	TRBD1	TRBJ1-4
TGTGCCAGCGAATATCCGGGACAGGGGGCTTGGAATGAGCAGTTCTTC	CASEYPGQGAWNEQFF	-	TRBV28	TRBD1	TRBJ2-1
TGTGCCAGCAGCGTAGCGGGACAGGGGGCCTACAATGAGCAGTTCTTC	CASSVAGQGAYNEQFF	-	TRBV9	TRBD1	TRBJ2-1
TGTGCCAGCAGCCTAAGGATTAGCAATCAGCCCCAGCATTTT	CASSLRISNQPQHF	-	TRBV5-6	-	TRBJ1-5
TGTGCCAGCAGTTTATTAGGGGGTACAGATACGCAGTATTTT	CASSLLGGTDTQYF	-	TRBV27	-	TRBJ2-3
TGTGCCAGCAGCCCCTCCCCAGTAGCGGGAGGGTCCGGGGAGCTGTTTTTT	CASSPSPVAGGSGELFF	-	TRBV7-8	TRBD2	TRBJ2-2
TGTGCCTGGAAGCCCTACATCGGCTCTGGGGCCAACGTCCTGACTTTC	CAWKPYIGSGANVLTF	-	TRBV30	-	TRBJ2-6
TGTGCCAGCAGCGTGGCGGGAGGGCCACAAGAGACCCAGTACTTC	CASSVAGGPQETQYF	few	TRBV9	TRBD2	TRBJ2-5
TGCAGTGTCGCCAGGGTCAATGAAGCTTTCTTT	CSVARVNEAFF	-	TRBV20-1	-	TRBJ1-1
TGTGCCAGCGCTAGCGGAAGCGAGCAGTACTTC	CASASGSEQYF	once	TRBV9	TRBD2	TRBJ2-7
TGTGCCAGCAGCATGGGACAGGGGTATGAAAAACTGTTTTTT	CASSMGQGYEKLFF	-	TRBV7-9	TRBD1	TRBJ1-4
TGTGCCAGCAGCTTCCGGACAGGGCACACTGAAGCTTTCTTT	CASSFRTGHTEAFF	few	TRBV14	TRBD1	TRBJ1-1
TGTGCCAGTATCGAACAGGGGATTGGCTACACCTTC	CASIEQGIGYTF	-	TRBV19	TRBD1	TRBJ1-2
TGTGCCAGCAGTACTCCGAGAGGGACCCAGCATTTT	CASSTPRGTQHF	-	TRBV6-5	-	TRBJ1-5
TGCGCCAGCAGCCAAAGATTGGGGACTTCTTCCGCCTACAATGAGCAGTTCTTC	CASSQRLGTSSAYNEQFF	-	TRBV4-1	-	TRBJ2-1
TGTGCCAGCAGTGAAGGTATGTGGCATGAGCAGTTCTTC	CASSEGMWHEQFF	-	TRBV2	-	TRBJ2-1
TGTGCCAGCAGCCCCTCCGAGGTTGGAACCGGGGAGCTGTTTTTT	CASSPSEVGTGELFF	-	TRBV7-9	-	TRBJ2-2
TGCGCCAGCAGTGACGGGGGTAGTTCGGGCGGCAATCAGCCCCAGCATTTT	CASSDGGSSGGNQPQHF	-	TRBV10-1	-	TRBJ1-5
TGTGCCAGCAGCGCACGACAGTCCACAGATACGCAGTATTTT	CASSARQSTDTQYF	once	TRBV9	-	TRBJ2-3
TGTGCCAGCAGCTTCCCCCCGGGGAGGACTGAAGCTTTCTTT	CASSFPPGRTEAFF	-	TRBV7-2	-	TRBJ1-1
TGTGCCAGCAGTGTCGAATGGGGCGGCTATGGCTACACCTTC	CASSVEWGGYGYTF	-	TRBV25-1	-	TRBJ1-2
TGTGCCAGCAGTGAATCCGTGGGCACTGAAGCTTTCTTT	CASSESVGTEAFF	-	TRBV6-1	-	TRBJ1-1
TGTGCCAGCAGTTTAGGCAGGGCTACTGAAGCTTTCTTT	CASSLGRATEAFF	-	TRBV27	-	TRBJ1-1
TGTGCCATCAGTGAGCTGGGAGGTACTGAAGCTTTCTTT	CAISELGGTEAFF	-	TRBV10-3	-	TRBJ1-1
TGTGCCAGCAGTTACTCCGCAGAATACTATGGCTACACCTTC	CASSYSAEYYGYTF	-	TRBV6-5	-	TRBJ1-2
TGTGCCAGCAGTTTATTAGGTCCCCAGTCCTACAATGAGCAGTTCTTC	CASSLLGPQSYNEQFF	-	TRBV27	-	TRBJ2-1
TGTGCCAGCAGACGACAGGGGGCGAAACAGCCCCAGCATTTT	CASRRQGAKQPQHF	-	TRBV6-5	TRBD1	TRBJ1-5
TGTGCCAGCTCACCACCGAACACCCCACTATATGGCTACACCTTC	CASSPPNTPLYGYTF	-	TRBV18	-	TRBJ1-2
TGTGCCAGCAGCCAAGTGGCTAGCGGGGGATACGAGCAGTACTTC	CASSQVASGGYEQYF	-	TRBV3-1/TRBV3-2	TRBD2	TRBJ2-7
TGTGCCAGCGGCCCGGGACTAGCGGGAGTTCTTGAGCAGTTCTTC	CASGPGLAGVLEQFF	-	TRBV9	TRBD2	TRBJ2-1